The sample holds one count of the clone carrying this TCR beta chain. As yet, its antigen is unknown. The record originates from a study of T cells in narcolepsy. The wider study: Donors had narcolepsy type 1 or type 2, or were healthy controls. Study conclusions and caveats: Same-patient CSF and blood CD4+ T cell clonotypes included HCRT-specific and TRIB2-specific autoreactive ones. Autoreactive clonotypes reportedly recurred in blood of same and different patients, not controls.

Assay: immunoSEQ multiplex PCR; the TCRdb copy retains only in-frame clones and omits some. The sample lists fewer than 35,000 clones; around 86% were seen once. This CDR3 is built from 13 residues. Germline V gene sequence: CDR1 SGHRS, CDR2 YFSETQ. V shed 8 bases and J shed 0 bases, with 11 bases lying between them. The chain combines TRBV5-1 with TRBJ1-1, with no clear D. This TCR was sampled from a human donor with narcolepsy. Sequenced sample: CD45RA- memory CD4+ T cells from PBMCs. Here the CDR3 reads CASRQGLNTEAFF. CDR3 nucleotides: TGCGCCAGTAGACAAGGGTTGAACACTGAAGCTTTCTTT.